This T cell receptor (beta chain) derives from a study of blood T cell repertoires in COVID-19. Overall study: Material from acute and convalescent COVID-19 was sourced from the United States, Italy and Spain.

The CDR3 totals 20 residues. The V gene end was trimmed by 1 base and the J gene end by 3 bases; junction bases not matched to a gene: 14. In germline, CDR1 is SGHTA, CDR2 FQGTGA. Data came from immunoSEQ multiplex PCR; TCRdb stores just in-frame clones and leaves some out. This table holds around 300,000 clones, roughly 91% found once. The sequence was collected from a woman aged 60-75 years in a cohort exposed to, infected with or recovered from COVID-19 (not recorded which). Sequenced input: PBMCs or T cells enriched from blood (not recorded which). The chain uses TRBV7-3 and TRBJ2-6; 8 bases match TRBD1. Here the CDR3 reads CASSLSGTGDATLGANVLTF. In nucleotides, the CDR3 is TGTGCCAGCAGCTTAAGTGGGACAGGCGACGCCACCCTTGGGGCCAACGTCCTGACTTTC.